This T cell receptor beta chain was recorded in a study of tumor-infiltrating lymphocytes in primary liver carcinoma. In the study overall: Resection treated the patients' primary liver carcinoma. Findings and limits, study-wide: Blood fell significantly below tumors in its top-250-clone fraction (p = 0.039). Relative to tumor region pairs, the tumor-adjacent and tumor-blood pairs showed overlap that was lower.

TCR beta cDNA was made from 500 ng total RNA with a constant-region primer. Nested multiplex PCR, run for three rounds with slightly modified ARM-PCR, yielded TCR beta libraries. Amplification in the first two PCR rounds was performed using TRBV1-TRBV30 forward primers and a C-beta reverse primer for approximately 10 cycles each. TCRdb re-called the multiplex PCR reads through MiXCR, storing one row per CDR3 protein. The repertoire has 300,000 to 350,000 distinct CDR3 sequences, around 60% of them found once; the top ten carry approximately 5.9%. Unsorted whole blood supplied the RNA, and germline DNA was extracted too. CDR3 size: 13 residues. V was shortened by 2 bases and J by 5 bases, with 8 bases between the two germline ends. Germline V CDR1 and CDR2: SGHRS, YFSETQ. This clonotype was counted between two and nine times. Its antigen is undetermined.

This rearrangement joins TRBV5-1 to TRBJ1-5; D is unclear. The receptor's source is a middle-aged man with primary liver carcinoma and hepatitis B virus infection. The specimen sequenced was peripheral blood. The DNA of the CDR3 is TGCGCCAGCAGCTTCGGGGTTGATCAGCCCCAGCATTTT. Residues: CASSFGVDQPQHF.